A selection of T cell receptor beta chains follows, all from one sample in a study of quantifying T cell responses using KT2 cells. TCRdb reprocessed the UMI-ligation and nested PCR reads with MiXCR, giving one entry per CDR3 protein. The repertoire consists of approximately 41,000 distinct CDR3 sequences, with approximately 15% occurring once and the leading ten covering approximately 40%. Sequenced: PBMCs spiked with cells of the T cell clone KT2. The source is a human donor. Each CDR3 is given with its conserved first and last residue. A D gene is named only where the DNA matches it firmly. Rows give clone size only sometimes, using once, few, many, or a class for an expanded clone.

>TRBJ2-3|15|.|TRBV6-5|TRBD1
TGTGCCAGCAGTAGGGGACAGGGGGCGAGAGATACGCAGTATTTT
CASSRGQGARDTQYF
>TRBJ1-1|14|few|TRBV27|.
TGTGCCAGCAGGGGTCCGGGGGTGGCCACTGAAGCTTTCTTT
CASRGPGVATEAFF
>TRBJ1-1|16|.|TRBV4-3|.
TGCGCCAGCAGCCAAGAACAGGGCCTGAAAAGCGCTGAAGCTTTCTTT
CASSQEQGLKSAEAFF
>TRBJ2-7|11|few|TRBV20-1|.
TGCAGTGCTATTGGCCACAACGAGCAGTACTTC
CSAIGHNEQYF
>TRBJ2-2|17|.|TRBV23-1|.
TGCGCCAGCAGCCGATGTCCACGGACATTGAACACCGGGGAGCTGTTTTTT
CASSRCPRTLNTGELFF
>TRBJ1-4|16|few|TRBV4-2|.
TGTGCCAGCAGCCAAGATCGGGCAGGGGAAGAGGAAAAACTGTTTTTT
CASSQDRAGEEEKLFF
>TRBJ2-7|13|many|TRBV7-6|TRBD1
TGTGCCAGCAGCAGAGACAGGGATGGAGAGCAGTACTTC
CASSRDRDGEQYF
>TRBJ1-6|17|.|TRBV20-1|.
TGCAGTGCTAGAGAGAGGGGCTCGGGGGGAAGTGGTTCACCCCTCCACTTT
CSARERGSGGSGSPLHF
>TRBJ2-3|14|.|TRBV18|.
TGTGCCAGCTCACCGGGTCGCCGCACAGATACGCAGTATTTT
CASSPGRRTDTQYF
>TRBJ2-7|15|.|TRBV28|.
TGTGCCAGCAGTCCCCTTGACGGTACCTCCTACGAGCAGTACTTC
CASSPLDGTSYEQYF
>TRBJ2-2|14|few|TRBV20-1|TRBD2
TGCAGTGCTAGACCGACCGGGAGGGACGGGGAGCTGTTTTTT
CSARPTGRDGELFF
>TRBJ1-1|12|few|TRBV29-1|.
TGCAGCGTTGAAGAGGGGGGCCTAGATGCTTTCTTT
CSVEEGGLDAFF
>TRBJ1-3|16|many|TRBV6-1|TRBD1
TGTGCCAGCAGTGAAACAGGGGGCGCCCCTGGAAACACCATATATTTT
CASSETGGAPGNTIYF
>TRBJ2-2|14|few|TRBV14|.
TGTGCCAGCAGCCCAACAGTTAACACCGGGGAGCTGTTTTTT
CASSPTVNTGELFF
>TRBJ1-1|14|.|TRBV7-2|.
TGTGCCAGCAGCCCCTACAGGGTCCAGGCTGAAGCTTTCTTT
CASSPYRVQAEAFF
>TRBJ2-1|14|.|TRBV24-1|TRBD1
TGTGCCACTGAGGCGAGGGGGCTCTACAATGAGCAGTTCTTC
CATEARGLYNEQFF